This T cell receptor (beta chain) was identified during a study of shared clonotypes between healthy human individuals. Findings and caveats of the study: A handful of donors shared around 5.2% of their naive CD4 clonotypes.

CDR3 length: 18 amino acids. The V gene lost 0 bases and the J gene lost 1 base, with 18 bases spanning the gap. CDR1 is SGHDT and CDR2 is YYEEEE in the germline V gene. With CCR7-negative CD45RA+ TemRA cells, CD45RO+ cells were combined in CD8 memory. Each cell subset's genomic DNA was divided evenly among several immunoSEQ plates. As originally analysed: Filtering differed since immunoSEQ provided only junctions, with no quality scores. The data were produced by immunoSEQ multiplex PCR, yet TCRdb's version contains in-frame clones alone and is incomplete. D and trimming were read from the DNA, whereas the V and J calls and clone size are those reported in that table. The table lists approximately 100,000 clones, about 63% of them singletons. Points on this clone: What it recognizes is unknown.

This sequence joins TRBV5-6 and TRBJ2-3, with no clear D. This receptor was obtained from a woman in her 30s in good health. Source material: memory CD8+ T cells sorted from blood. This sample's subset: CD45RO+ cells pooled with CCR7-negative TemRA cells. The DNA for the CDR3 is TGTGCCAGCAGCTTGGATACTGGTACTCTCCGCGGCACAGATACGCAGTATTTT. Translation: CASSLDTGTLRGTDTQYF.